This TCR beta chain was found in a study of cytomegalovirus exposure and HLA in healthy donors. Study-wide background: Of the donors genotyped, several hundred in all, 75% to 85% fell in the Caucasian-associated ancestry cluster. Study findings and constraints: Listed as cytomegalovirus-associated were 150 or so TCR beta chains.

This clone showed up just a few times. Its antigen is still unknown. There are 12 residues in the CDR3. Between the trimmed V and J ends, which lost 7 bases and 2 bases, there was a span of 9 bases. Germline CDR1 is SNHLY and CDR2 is FYNNEI. Use of 60 Vbeta and 13 Jbeta primers characterized the PCR. Produced via immunoSEQ multiplex PCR; TCRdb's table is partial and in-frame only. The profile shows 150,000 to 200,000 clones, about 81% of them singletons. The chain couples TRBV2 to TRBJ2-7, with D perhaps TRBD1 (5 bases). Sample: PBMCs. This TCR was sampled from a man between 18 and 29 years old in good health and CMV-seronegative. The CDR3 nucleotides are TGTGCCAGCAAGGGGATTGCCTACGAGCAGTACTTC. Translation gives CASKGIAYEQYF. The variable domain in full, with the rest retrieved from reference TRBV2 and TRBJ2-7, is EPEVTQTPSHQVTQMGQEVILRCVPISNHLYFYWYRQILGQKVEFLVSFYNNEISEKSEIFDDQFSVERPDGSNFTLKIRSTKLEDSAMYFCASKGIAYEQYFGPGTRLTVT.